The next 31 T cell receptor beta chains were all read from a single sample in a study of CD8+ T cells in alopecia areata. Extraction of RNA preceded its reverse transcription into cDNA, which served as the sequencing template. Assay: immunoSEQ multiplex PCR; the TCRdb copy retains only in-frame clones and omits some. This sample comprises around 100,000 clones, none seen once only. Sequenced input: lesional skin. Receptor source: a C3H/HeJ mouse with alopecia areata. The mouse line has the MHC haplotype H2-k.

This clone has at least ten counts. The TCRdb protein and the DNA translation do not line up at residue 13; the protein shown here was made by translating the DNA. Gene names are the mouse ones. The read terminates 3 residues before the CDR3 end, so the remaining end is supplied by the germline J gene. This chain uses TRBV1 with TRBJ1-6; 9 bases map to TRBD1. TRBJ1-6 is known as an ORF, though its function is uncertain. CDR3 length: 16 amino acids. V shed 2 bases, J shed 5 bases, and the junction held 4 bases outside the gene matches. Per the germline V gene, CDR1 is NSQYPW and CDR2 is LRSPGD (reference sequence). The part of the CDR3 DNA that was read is TGCACCTGCAGTGCAAGACAGGGGGGCAATAATTCGCCC. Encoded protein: CTCSARQGGNNSP. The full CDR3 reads CTCSARQGGNNSPLYF.

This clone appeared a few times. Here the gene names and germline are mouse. The CDR3 protein is CASSDVGGAAGQLYF. Partial CDR3 DNA: TGTGCCAGCAGTGATGTGGGGGGCGCTGCCGGG. The chain combines TRBV13-3 with TRBJ2-2, with a tentative D call TRBD2 (7 bases). The read falls 4 residues short of the CDR3 end, and the missing part is taken from the germline J gene. This CDR3 has 15 amino acids. V was trimmed by 0 bases and J by 6 bases, leaving 12 bases between them. Germline V lookup: CDR1 NNHDY, CDR2 SYVADS.

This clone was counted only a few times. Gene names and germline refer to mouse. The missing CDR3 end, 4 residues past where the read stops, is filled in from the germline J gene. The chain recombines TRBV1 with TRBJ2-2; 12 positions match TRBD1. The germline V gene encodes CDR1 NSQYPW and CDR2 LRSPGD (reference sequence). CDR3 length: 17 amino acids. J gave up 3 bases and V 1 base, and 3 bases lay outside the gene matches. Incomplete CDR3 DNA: TGCACCTGCAGTGCAGCCGGGACAGGGGGCGACACCGGG. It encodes CTCSAAGTGGDTG. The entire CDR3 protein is CTCSAAGTGGDTGQLYF.

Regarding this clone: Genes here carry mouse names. CDR3 protein: CASTDRENYAEQFF. The DNA read from the CDR3 is TGTGCCAGCACCGACAGGGAGAACTATGCT. The J gene is TRBJ2-1, the V gene TRBV13-3; 7 bases agree with TRBD1. The observed sequence ends 4 residues before the CDR3 terminus, with the missing tail filled in from the germline J gene. The V gene's germline CDR1 is NNHDY and CDR2 SYVADS. The V and J ends lost 6 bases and 1 base, in that order; junction bases with no gene match: 4. This CDR3 region has 14 residues.

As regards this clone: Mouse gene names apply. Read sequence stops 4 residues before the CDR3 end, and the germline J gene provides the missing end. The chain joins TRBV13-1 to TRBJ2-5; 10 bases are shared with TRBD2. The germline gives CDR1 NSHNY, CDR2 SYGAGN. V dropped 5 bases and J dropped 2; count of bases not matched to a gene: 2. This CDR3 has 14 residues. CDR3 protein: CASSSGGAQDTQYF. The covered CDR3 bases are TGTGCCAGCAGCTCTGGGGGGGCCCAAGAC.

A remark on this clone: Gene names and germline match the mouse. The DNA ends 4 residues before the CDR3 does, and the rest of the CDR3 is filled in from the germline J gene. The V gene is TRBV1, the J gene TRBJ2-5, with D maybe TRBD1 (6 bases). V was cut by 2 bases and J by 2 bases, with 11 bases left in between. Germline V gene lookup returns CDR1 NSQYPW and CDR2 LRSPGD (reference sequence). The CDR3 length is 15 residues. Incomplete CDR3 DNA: TGCACCTGCAGTGCACCCGGGACAATCCAAGAC. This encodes CTCSAPGTIQD. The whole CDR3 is CTCSAPGTIQDTQYF.

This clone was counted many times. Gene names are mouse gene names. The chain's CDR3 is CASSPDRGRAEQFF. CDR3 bases read: TGTGCCAGCAGCCCTGACAGGGGGCGAGCT. J is TRBJ2-1 and V is TRBV13-3, with TRBD1 identical over 10 bases. The CDR3 extends 4 residues past the end of the read, so its final part is completed from the germline J gene. The CDR3 spans 14 residues. Germline values: CDR1 NNHDY, CDR2 SYVADS.

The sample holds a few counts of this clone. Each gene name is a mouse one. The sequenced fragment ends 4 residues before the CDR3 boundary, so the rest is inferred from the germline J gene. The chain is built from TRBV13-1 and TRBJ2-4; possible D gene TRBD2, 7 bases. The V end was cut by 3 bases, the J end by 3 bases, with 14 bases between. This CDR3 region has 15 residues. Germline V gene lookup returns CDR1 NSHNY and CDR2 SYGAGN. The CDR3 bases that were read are TGTGCCAGCAGTGGCGGGGGGCGCCGACAAAAC. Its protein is CASSGGGRRQN. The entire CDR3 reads CASSGGGRRQNTLYF.

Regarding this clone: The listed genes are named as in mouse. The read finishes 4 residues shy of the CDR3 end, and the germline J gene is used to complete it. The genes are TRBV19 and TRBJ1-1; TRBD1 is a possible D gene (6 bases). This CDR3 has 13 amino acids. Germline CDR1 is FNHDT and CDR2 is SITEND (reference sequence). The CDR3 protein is CASSYRDWREVFF. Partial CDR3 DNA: TGTGCCAGCTCCTACAGGGATTGGAGA.

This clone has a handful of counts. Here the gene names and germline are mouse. CDR3 sequence: CASSDAGVANERLFF. The covered CDR3 bases are TGTGCCAGCAGTGACGCAGGGGTGGCCAACGAA. The chain links TRBV13-3 to TRBJ1-4; D is possibly TRBD1 (6 bases). The missing CDR3 end, 4 residues past where the read stops, is filled in from the germline J gene. The CDR3 has 15 amino acids. Trimming removed 2 bases at V and 3 bases at J, with 11 bases between. CDR1 is NNHDY, CDR2 SYVADS, per germline.

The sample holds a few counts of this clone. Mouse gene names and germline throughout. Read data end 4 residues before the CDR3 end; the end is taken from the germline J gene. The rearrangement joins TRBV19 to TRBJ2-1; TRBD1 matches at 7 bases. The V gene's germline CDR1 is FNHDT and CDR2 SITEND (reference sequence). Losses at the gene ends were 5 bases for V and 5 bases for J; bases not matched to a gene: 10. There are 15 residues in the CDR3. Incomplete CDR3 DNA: TGTGCCAGCAGCCCATACAGGGGCATTAATGCT. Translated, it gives CASSPYRGINA. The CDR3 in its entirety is CASSPYRGINAEQFF.

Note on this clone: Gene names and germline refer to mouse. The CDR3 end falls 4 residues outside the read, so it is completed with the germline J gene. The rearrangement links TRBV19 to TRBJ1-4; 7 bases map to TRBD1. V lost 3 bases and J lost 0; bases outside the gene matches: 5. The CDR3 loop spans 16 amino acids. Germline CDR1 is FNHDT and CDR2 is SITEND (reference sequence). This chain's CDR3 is CASSTTGSLSNERLFF. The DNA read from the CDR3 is TGTGCCAGCAGTACGACAGGGTCCCTTTCCAACGAA.

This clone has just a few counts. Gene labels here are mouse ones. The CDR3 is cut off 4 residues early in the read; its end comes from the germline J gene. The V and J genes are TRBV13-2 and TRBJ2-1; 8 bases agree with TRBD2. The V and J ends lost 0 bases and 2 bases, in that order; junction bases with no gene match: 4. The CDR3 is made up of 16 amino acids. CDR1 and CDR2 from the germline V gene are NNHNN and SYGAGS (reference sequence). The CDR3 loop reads CASGDVGGGDYAEQFF. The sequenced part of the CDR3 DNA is TGTGCCAGCGGTGATGTTGGGGGGGGCGACTATGCT.

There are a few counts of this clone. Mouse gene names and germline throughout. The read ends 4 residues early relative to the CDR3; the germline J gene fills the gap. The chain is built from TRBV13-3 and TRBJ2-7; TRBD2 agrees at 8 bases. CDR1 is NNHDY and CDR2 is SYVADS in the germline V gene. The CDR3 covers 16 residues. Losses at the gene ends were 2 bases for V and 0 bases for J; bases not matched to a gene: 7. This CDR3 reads CASSELRTGSSYEQYF. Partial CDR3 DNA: TGTGCCAGCAGTGAGCTCCGGACTGGGAGCTCCTAT.

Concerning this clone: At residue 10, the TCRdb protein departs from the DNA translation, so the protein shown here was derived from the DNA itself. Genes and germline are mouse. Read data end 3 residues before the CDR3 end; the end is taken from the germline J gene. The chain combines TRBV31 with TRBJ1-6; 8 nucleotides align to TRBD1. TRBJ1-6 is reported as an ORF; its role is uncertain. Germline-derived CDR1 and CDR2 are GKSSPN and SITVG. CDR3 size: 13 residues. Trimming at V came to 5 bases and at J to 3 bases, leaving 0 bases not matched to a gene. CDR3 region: CAWGQGYNSPLYF. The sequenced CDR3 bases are TGTGCCTGGGGACAGGGCTATAATTCGCCC.

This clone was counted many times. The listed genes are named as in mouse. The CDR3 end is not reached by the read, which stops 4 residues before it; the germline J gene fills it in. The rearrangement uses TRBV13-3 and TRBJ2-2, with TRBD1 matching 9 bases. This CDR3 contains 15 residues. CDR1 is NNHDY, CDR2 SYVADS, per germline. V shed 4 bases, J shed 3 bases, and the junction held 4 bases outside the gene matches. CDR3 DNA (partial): TGTGCCAGCAGTCAGGACAGGGGAGACACCGGG. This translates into CASSQDRGDTG. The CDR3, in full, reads CASSQDRGDTGQLYF.

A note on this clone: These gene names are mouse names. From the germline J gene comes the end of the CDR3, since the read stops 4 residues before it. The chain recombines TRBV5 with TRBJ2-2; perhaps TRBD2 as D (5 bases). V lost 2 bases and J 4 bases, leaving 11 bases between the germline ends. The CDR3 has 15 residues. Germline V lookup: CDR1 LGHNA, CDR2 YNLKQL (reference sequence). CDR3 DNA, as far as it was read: TGTGCCAGCAGCCAATGGGGATGGGGCACCGGG. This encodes CASSQWGWGTG. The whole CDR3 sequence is CASSQWGWGTGQLYF.

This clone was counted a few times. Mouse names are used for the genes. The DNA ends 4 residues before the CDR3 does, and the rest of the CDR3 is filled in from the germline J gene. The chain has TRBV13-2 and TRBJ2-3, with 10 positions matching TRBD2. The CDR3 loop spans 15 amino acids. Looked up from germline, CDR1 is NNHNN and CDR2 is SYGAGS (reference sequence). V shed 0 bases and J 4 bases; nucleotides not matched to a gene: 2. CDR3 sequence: CASGDGWGGSETLYF. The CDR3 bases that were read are TGTGCCAGCGGTGATGGCTGGGGGGGCTCAGAA.

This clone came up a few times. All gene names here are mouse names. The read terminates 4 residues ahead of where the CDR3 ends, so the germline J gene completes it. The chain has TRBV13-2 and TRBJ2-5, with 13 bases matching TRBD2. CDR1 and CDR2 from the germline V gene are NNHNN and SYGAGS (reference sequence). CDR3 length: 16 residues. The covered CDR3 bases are TGTGCCAGCGGTGAAGGACTGGGGGGGCGCGGAGAC. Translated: CASGEGLGGRGD. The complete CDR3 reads CASGEGLGGRGDTQYF.

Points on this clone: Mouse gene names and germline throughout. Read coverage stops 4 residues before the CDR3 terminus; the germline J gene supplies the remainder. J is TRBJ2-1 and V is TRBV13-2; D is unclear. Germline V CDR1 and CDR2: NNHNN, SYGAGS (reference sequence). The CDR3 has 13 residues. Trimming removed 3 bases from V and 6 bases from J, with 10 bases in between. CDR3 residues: CASGVLFRAEQFF. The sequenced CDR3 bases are TGTGCCAGCGGTGTTTTGTTCCGTGCT.

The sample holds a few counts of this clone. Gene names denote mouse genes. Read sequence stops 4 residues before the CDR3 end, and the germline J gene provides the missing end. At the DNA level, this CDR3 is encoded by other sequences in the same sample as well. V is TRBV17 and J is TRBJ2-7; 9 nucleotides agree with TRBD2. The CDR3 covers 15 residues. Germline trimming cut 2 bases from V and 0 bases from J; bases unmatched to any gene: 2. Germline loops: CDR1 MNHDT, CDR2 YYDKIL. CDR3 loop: CASSRTGGSSYEQYF. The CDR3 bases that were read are TGTGCTAGCAGTAGAACTGGGGGGAGCTCCTAT.

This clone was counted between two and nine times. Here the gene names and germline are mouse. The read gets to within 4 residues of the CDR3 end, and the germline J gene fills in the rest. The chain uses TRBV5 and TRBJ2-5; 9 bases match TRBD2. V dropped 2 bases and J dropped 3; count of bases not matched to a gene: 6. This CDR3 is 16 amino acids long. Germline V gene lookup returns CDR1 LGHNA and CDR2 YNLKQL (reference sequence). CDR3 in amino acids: CASSQLRDWEQDTQYF. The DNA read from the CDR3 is TGTGCCAGCAGCCAATTACGGGACTGGGAGCAAGAC.

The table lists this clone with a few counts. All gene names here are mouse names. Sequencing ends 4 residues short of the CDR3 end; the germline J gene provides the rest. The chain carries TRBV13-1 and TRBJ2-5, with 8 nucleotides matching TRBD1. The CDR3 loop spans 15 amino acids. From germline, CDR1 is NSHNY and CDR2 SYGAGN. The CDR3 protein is CASSDPTGERDTQYF. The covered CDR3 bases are TGTGCCAGCAGTGACCCGACAGGGGAGAGAGAC.

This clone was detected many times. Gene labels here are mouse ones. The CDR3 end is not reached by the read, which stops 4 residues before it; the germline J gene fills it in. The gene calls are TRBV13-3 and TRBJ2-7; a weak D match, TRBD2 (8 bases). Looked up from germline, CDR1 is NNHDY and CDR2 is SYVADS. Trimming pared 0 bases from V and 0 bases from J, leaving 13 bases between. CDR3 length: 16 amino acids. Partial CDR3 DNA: TGTGCCAGCAGTGATGCAGGGGGGGGGCGCTCCTAT. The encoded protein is CASSDAGGGRSY. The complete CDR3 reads CASSDAGGGRSYEQYF.

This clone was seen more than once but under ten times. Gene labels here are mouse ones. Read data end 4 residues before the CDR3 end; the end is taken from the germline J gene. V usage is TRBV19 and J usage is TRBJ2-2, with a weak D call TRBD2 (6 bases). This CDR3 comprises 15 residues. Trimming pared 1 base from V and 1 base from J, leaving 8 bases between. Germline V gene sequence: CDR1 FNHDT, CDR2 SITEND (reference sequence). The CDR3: CASSIRWGNTGQLYF. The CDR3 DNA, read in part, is TGTGCCAGCAGTATACGCTGGGGAAACACCGGG.

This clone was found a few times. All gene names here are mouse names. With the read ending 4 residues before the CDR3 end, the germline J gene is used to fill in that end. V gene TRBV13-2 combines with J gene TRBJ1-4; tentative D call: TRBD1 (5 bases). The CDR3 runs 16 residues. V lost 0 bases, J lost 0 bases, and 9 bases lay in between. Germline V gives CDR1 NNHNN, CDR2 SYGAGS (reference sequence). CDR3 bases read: TGTGCCAGCGGTGATGCGGAGGGGTTTTCCAACGAA. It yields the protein CASGDAEGFSNE. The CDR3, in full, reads CASGDAEGFSNERLFF.

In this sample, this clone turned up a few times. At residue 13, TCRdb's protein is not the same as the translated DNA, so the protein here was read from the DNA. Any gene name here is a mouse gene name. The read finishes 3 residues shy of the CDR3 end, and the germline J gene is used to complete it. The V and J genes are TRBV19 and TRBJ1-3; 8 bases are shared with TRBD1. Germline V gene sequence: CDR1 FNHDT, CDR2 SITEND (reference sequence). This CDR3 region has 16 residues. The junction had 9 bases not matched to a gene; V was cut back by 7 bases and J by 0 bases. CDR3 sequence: CASYPPTGASGNTLYF. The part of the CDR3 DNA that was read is TGTGCCAGCTACCCCCCGACAGGGGCTTCTGGAAATACG.

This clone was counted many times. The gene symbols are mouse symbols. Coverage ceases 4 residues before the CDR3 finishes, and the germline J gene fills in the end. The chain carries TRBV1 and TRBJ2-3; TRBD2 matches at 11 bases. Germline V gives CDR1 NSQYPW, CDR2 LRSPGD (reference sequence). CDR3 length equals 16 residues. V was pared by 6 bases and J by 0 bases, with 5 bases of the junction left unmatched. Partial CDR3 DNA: TGCACCTGCAGAAGACTGGGGGGGTCTAGTGCAGAA. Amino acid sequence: CTCRRLGGSSAE. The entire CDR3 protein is CTCRRLGGSSAETLYF.

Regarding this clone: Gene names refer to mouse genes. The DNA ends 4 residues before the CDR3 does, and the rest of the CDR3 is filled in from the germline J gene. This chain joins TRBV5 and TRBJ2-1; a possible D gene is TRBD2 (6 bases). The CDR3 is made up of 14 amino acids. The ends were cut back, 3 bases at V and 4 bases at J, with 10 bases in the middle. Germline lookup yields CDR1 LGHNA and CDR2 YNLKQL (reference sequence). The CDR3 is CASSHPGLYAEQFF. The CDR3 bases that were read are TGTGCCAGCAGCCATCCGGGACTTTATGCT.

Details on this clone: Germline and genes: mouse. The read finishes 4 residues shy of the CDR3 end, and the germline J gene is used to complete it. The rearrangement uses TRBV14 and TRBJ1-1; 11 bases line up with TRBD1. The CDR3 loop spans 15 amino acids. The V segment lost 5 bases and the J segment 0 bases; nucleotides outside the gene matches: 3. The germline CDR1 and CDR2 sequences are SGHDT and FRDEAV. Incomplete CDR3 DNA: TGTGCCAGCAGCCCGGGACAGGGGGCAAACACA. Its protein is CASSPGQGANT. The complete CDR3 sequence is CASSPGQGANTEVFF.

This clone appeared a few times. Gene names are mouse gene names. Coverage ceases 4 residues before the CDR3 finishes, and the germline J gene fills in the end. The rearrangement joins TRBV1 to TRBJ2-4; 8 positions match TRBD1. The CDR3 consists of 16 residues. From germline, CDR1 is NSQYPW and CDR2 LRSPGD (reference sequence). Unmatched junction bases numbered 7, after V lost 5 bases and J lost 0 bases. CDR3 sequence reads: CTCSPGTGLSQNTLYF. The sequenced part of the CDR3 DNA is TGCACCTGCAGTCCCGGGACAGGTCTTAGTCAAAAC.